This TCR beta chain is drawn from a study of blood T cell repertoires in COVID-19. Study summary: In each case, the material was cDNA or gDNA derived from T cells, B-cell-depleted T cells, or PBMCs.

This clone was seen only a few times. V lost 5 bases to trimming and J lost 0 bases, with 13 bases between them. This CDR3 has 15 residues. Germline loops: CDR1 SGHTA, CDR2 FQGNSA. Only in-frame clones appear in the TCRdb table, and some are missing; sequencing was by immunoSEQ multiplex PCR. The sample lists about 140,000 clones; roughly 84% were seen once. The chain employs TRBV7-2 and TRBJ1-2; tentative D call: TRBD1 (5 bases). Sequenced input: peripheral blood. The source is a human donor in a cohort sampled during active COVID-19. The DNA for the CDR3 is TGTGCCAGCAGCGCGCAGGGTTCAGCTAACTATGGCTACACCTTC. It specifies CASSAQGSANYGYTF.